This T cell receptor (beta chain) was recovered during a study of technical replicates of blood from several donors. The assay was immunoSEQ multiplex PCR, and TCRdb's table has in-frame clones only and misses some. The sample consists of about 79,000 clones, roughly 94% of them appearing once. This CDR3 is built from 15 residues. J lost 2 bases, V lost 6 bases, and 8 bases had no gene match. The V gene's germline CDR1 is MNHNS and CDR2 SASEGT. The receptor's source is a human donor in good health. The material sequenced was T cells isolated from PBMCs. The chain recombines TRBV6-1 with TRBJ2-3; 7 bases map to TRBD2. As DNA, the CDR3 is TGTGCCAGCAGGGGGACTATCACCAACACAGATACGCAGTATTTT. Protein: CASRGTITNTDTQYF.